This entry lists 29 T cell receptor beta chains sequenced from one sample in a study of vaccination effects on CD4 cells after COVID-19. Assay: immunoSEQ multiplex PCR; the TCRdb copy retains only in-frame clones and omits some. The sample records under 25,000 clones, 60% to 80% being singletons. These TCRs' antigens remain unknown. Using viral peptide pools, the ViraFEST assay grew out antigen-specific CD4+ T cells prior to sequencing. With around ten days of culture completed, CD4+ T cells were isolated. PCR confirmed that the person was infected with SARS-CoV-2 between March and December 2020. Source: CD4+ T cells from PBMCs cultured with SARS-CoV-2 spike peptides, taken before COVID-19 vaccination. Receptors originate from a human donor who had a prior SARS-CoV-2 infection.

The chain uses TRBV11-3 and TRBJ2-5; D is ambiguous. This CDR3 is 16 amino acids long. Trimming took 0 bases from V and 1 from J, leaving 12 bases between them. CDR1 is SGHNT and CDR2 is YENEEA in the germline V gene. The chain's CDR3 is CASSLELQGLQETQYF. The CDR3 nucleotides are TGTGCCAGCAGCTTAGAACTTCAAGGCCTCCAAGAGACCCAGTACTTC.

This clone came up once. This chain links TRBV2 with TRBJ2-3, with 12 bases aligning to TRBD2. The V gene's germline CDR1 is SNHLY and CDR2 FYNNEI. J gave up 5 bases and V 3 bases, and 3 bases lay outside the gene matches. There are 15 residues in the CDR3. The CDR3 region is CASSELGLAGDTQYF. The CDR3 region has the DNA TGTGCCAGCAGTGAGTTGGGACTAGCGGGAGATACGCAGTATTTT.

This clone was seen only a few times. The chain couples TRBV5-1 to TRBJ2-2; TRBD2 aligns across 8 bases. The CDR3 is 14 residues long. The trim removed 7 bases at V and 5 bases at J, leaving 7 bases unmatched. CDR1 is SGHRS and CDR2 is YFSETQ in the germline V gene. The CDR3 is CASQRLASTGELFF. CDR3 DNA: TGCGCCAGCCAGCGACTAGCGTCGACCGGGGAGCTGTTTTTT.

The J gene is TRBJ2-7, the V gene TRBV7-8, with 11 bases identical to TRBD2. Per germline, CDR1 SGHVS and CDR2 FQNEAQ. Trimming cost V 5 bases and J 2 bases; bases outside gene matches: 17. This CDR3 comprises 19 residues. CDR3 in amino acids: CASSARGLAESATAYEQYF. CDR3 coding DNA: TGTGCCAGCAGCGCTAGGGGACTAGCGGAATCCGCGACCGCCTACGAGCAGTACTTC.

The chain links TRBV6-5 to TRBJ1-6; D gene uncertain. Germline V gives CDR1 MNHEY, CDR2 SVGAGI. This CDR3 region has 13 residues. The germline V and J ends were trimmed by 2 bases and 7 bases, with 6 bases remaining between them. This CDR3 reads CASSYDRNSPLHF. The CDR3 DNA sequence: TGTGCCAGCAGTTACGATCGGAATTCACCCCTCCACTTT.

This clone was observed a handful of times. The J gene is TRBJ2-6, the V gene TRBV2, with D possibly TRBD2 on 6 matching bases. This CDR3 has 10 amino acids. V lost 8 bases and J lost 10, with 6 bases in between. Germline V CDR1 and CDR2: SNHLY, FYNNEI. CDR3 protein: CASGGNVLTF. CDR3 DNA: TGTGCCAGCGGGGGGAACGTCCTGACTTTC. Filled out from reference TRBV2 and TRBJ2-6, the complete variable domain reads EPEVTQTPSHQVTQMGQEVILRCVPISNHLYFYWYRQILGQKVEFLVSFYNNEISEKSEIFDDQFSVERPDGSNFTLKIRSTKLEDSAMYFCASGGNVLTFGAGSRLTVL.

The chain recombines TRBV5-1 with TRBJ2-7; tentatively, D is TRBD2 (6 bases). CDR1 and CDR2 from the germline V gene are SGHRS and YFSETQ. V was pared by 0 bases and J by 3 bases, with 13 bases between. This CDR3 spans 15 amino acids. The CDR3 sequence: CASSLGLAGNYEQYF. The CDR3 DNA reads TGCGCCAGCAGCTTGGGTCTGGCGGGGAACTACGAGCAGTACTTC.

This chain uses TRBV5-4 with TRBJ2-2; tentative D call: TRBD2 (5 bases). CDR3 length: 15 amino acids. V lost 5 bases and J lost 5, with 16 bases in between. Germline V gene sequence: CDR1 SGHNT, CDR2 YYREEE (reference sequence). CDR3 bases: TGTGCCAGCAGTAGTGGACTCCTGGGGACCGGGGAGCTGTTTTTT. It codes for CASSSGLLGTGELFF.

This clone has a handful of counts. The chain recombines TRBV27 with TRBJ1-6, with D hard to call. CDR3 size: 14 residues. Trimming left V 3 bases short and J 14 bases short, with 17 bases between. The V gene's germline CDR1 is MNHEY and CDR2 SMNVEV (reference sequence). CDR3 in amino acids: CASSFISSSGALHF. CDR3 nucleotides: TGTGCCAGCAGTTTCATAAGCTCGAGTGGCGCCCTCCACTTT.

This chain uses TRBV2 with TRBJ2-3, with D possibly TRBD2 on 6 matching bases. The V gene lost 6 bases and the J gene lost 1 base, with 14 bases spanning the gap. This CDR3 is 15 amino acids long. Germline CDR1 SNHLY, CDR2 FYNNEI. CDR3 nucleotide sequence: TGTGCCAGCAGGAACTGGGGGGATGGCACAGATACGCAGTATTTT. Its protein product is CASRNWGDGTDTQYF.

The CDR3 DNA sequence: TGTGCCAGTATCCCGGGTCCCCCGGGCACAGATACGCAGTATTTT. It codes for CASIPGPPGTDTQYF. V and J are TRBV19 and TRBJ2-3; no definite D call. The CDR3 has 15 amino acids. In germline, CDR1 is LNHDA, CDR2 SQIVND (reference sequence). V was pared by 7 bases and J by 1 base, with 15 bases between.

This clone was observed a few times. The CDR3 DNA follows: TGTGCCAGCAGCCCAGGCCCGGGGAACACTGAAGCTTTCTTT. It translates to CASSPGPGNTEAFF. The gene calls are TRBV7-3 and TRBJ1-1; D uncertain. V was clipped by 5 bases and J by 1 base, with 11 bases between them. There are 14 residues in the CDR3. CDR1 and CDR2 (germline): SGHTA, FQGTGA.

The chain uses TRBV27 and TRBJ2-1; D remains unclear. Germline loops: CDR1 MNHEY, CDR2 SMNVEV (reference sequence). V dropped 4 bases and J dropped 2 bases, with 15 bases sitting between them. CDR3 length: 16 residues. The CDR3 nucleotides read TGTGCCAGCAGTTCCTCCCCCAGGCTCCCCTACAATGAGCAGTTCTTC. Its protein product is CASSSSPRLPYNEQFF.

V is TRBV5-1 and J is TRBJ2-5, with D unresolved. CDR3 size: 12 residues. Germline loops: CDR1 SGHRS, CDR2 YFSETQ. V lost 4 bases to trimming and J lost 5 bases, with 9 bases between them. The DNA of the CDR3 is TGCGCCAGCAGCCCCCAAGGGGAGACCCAGTACTTC. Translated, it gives CASSPQGETQYF.

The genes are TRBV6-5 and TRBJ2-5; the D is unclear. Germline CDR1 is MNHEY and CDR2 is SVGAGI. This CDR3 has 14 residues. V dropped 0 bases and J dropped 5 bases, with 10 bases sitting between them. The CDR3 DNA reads TGTGCCAGCAGTTACTCACGTAGGGCGGAGACCCAGTACTTC. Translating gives CASSYSRRAETQYF.

The CDR3 region is CASSQVETQYF. DNA of the CDR3: TGTGCCAGCAGTCAGGTAGAGACCCAGTACTTC. This chain links TRBV6-2 or TRBV6-3 with TRBJ2-5; D gene ambiguous. This CDR3 comprises 11 residues. CDR1 MNHEY and CDR2 SVGEGT come from the germline V gene. V lost 5 bases and J lost 4, with 5 bases in between.

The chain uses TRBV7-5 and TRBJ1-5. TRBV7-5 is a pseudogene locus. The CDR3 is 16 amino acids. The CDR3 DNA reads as TGTGCCAGAAGCTTAGGGGGTTGGGTCGGCAATCAGCCCCAGCATTTT. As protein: CARSLGGWVGNQPQHF.

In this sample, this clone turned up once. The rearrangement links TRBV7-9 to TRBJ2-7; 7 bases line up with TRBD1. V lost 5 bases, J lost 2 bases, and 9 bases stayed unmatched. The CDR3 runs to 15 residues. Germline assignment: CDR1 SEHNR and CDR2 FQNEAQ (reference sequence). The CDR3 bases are TGTGCCAGCAGCGGTACGGGACAGCACGCCTACGAGCAGTACTTC. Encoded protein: CASSGTGQHAYEQYF.

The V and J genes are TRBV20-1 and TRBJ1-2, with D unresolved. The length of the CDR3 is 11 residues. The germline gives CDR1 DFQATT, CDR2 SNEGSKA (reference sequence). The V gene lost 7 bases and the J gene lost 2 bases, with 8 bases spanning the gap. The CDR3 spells CSVPGNYGYTF. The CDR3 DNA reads TGCAGTGTCCCGGGGAACTATGGCTACACCTTC.

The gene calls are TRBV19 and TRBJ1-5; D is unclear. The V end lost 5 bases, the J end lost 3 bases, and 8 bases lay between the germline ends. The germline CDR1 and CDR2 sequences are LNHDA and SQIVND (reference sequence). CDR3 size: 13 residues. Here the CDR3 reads CASSPPYNQPQHF. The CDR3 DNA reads TGTGCCAGTAGTCCCCCATACAATCAGCCCCAGCATTTT.

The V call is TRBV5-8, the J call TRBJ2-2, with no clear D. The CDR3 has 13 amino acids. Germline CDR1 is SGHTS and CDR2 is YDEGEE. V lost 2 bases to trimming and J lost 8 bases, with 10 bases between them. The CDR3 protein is CASSLRRRGELFF. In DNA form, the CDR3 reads TGTGCCAGCAGCTTACGTAGGCGGGGGGAGCTGTTTTTT. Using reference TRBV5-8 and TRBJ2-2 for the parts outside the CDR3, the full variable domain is EAGVTQSPTHLIKTRGQQATLRCSPISGHTSVYWYQQALGLGLQFLLWYDEGEERNRGNFPPRFSGRQFPNYSSELNVNALELEDSALYLCASSLRRRGELFFGEGSRLTVL.

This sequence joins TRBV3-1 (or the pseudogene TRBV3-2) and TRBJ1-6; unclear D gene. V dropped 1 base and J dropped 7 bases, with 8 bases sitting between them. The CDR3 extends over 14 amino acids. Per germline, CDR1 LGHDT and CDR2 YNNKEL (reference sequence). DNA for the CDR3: TGTGCCAGCAGCCAAGCAGGTTTCAATTCACCCCTCCACTTT. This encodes CASSQAGFNSPLHF.

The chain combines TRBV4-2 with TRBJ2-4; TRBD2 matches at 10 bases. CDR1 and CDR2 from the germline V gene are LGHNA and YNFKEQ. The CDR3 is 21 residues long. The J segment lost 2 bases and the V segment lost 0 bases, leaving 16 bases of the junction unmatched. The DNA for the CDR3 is TGTGCCAGCAGCCAAGATAGCCCCCCCCGAGCGGGGGGGCCCTCCAAAAACATTCAGTACTTC. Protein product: CASSQDSPPRAGGPSKNIQYF.

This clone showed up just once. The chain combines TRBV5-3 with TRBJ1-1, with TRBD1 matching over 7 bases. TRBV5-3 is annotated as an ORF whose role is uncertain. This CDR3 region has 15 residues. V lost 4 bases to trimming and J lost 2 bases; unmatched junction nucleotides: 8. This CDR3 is CARSGGTEKNTEAFF. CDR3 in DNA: TGTGCCAGAAGCGGGGGGACAGAGAAAAACACTGAAGCTTTCTTT.

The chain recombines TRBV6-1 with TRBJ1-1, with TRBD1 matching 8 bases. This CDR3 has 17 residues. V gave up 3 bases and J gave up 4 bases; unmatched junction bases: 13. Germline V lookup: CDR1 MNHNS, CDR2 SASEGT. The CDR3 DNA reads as TGTGCCAGCAGTGACGTTCGGACAGGGACCCCAAGCACTGAAGCTTTCTTT. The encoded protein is CASSDVRTGTPSTEAFF.

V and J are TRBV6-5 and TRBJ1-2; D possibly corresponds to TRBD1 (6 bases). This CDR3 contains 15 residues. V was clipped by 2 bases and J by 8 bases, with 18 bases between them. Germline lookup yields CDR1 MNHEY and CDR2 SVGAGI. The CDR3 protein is CASSYTYRDSGGYTF. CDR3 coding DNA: TGTGCCAGCAGTTACACATACAGGGACTCTGGCGGCTACACCTTC.

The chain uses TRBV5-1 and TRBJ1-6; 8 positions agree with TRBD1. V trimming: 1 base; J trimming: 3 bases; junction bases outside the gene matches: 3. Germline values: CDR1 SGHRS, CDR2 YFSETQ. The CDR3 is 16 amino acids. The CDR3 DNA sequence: TGCGCCAGCAGCTTGCTTGGGACAGGCTATAATTCACCCCTCCACTTT. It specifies CASSLLGTGYNSPLHF.

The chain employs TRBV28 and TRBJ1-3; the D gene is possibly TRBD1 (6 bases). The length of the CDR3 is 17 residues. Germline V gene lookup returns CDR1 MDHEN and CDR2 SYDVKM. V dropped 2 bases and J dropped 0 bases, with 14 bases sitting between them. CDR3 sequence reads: CASSLTQGFSSGNTIYF. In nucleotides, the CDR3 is TGTGCCAGCAGTTTAACGCAGGGGTTCAGCTCTGGAAACACCATATATTTT.

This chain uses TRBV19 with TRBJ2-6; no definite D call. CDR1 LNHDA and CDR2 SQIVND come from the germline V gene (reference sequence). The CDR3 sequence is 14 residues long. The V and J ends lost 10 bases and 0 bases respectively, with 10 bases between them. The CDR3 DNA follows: TGTGCCACCGAGCCCGACTCTGGGGCCAACGTCCTGACTTTC. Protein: CATEPDSGANVLTF.